These T cell receptor beta chains were read from a single sample in a study of blood T cell repertoires in COVID-19. Assay: immunoSEQ multiplex PCR; the TCRdb copy retains only in-frame clones and omits some. The sample holds under 200,000 clones, 70% to 90% seen once. The specimen was PBMCs or T cells enriched from blood (not recorded which). The receptor set was obtained from a woman between 18 and 29 years old who had recovered from COVID-19. CDR3s include the opening cysteine and the closing phenylalanine or tryptophan. Fields, in order: V gene, clone size, D gene, J gene, CDR3 protein, CDR3 DNA. The D gene is left open where the match is weak. Rows may omit the clone size; those that give it use once, few, many or a size class.

>TRBV5-1|once|.|TRBJ2-3
CASSFRLGGTDTQYF
TGCGCCAGCAGCTTCAGACTAGGAGGCACAGATACGCAGTATTTT
>TRBV4-3|.|.|TRBJ2-5
CASSQERAPPIETQYF
TGCGCCAGCAGCCAAGAAAGAGCGCCTCCGATAGAGACCCAGTACTTC
>TRBV28|once|.|TRBJ1-2
CASSPPQAGGYTF
TGTGCCAGCAGCCCCCCCCAGGCGGGTGGCTACACCTTC
>TRBV11-3|.|.|TRBJ2-1
CASSSRTGRASYNEQFF
TGTGCCAGCAGCAGCCGGACAGGGAGGGCCTCCTACAATGAGCAGTTCTTC
>TRBV6-2/TRBV6-3|.|TRBD2|TRBJ2-5
CASSYASGIQYF
TGTGCCAGCAGTTACGCTAGCGGGATTCAGTACTTC
>TRBV12-3/TRBV12-4|.|.|TRBJ1-5
CASSFGRYQPQHF
TGTGCCAGCAGTTTTGGTCGGTATCAGCCCCAGCATTTT
>TRBV12-5|.|.|TRBJ2-7
CASGNGIPRYEQYF
TGTGCTAGTGGAAACGGGATTCCTCGTTACGAGCAGTACTTC
>TRBV11-3|.|TRBD1|TRBJ2-2
CASSLGQGYTGELFF
TGTGCCAGCAGCTTAGGACAGGGGTACACCGGGGAGCTGTTTTTT
>TRBV7-9|.|TRBD2|TRBJ2-1
CASSSPGLAEYRYNEQFF
TGTGCCAGCAGCTCCCCGGGACTAGCGGAATATCGGTACAATGAGCAGTTCTTC
>TRBV6-1|.|.|TRBJ1-6
CASSEARPNPPLHF
TGTGCCAGCAGTGAAGCGCGCCCGAACCCGCCCCTCCACTTT
>TRBV9|once|TRBD1|TRBJ1-2
CASSVGSRGWYGYTF
TGTGCCAGCAGCGTAGGGTCCAGGGGGTGGTATGGCTACACCTTC
>TRBV27|.|TRBD2|TRBJ2-3
CASSLLAETTDTQYF
TGTGCCAGCAGTTTACTAGCGGAGACCACAGATACGCAGTATTTT
>TRBV27|few|TRBD1|TRBJ1-6
CASTPQGALGSPLHF
TGTGCCAGCACTCCACAGGGGGCGCTTGGTTCACCCCTCCACTTT
>TRBV15|once|.|TRBJ1-2
CATSRDTNYGYTF
TGTGCCACCAGCAGGGACACTAACTATGGCTACACCTTC
>TRBV5-1|.|.|TRBJ2-5
CASSQFRNQETQYF
TGCGCCAGCAGCCAGTTCCGTAACCAAGAGACCCAGTACTTC
>TRBV11-2|.|TRBD2|TRBJ2-1
CASSFYGLAGLYNEQFF
TGTGCCAGCAGCTTCTACGGACTAGCGGGACTCTACAATGAGCAGTTCTTC
>TRBV7-2|.|.|TRBJ2-3
CASTNTDTQYF
TGTGCCAGCACCAACACAGATACGCAGTATTTT
>TRBV6-5|.|.|TRBJ1-6
CASSSDIQPGSPLHF
TGTGCCAGCAGTTCGGACATCCAACCGGGTTCACCCCTCCACTTT
>TRBV28|.|.|TRBJ2-7
CASSFSGIYEQYF
TGTGCCAGCAGTTTTTCAGGAATCTACGAGCAGTACTTC
>TRBV10-3|once|TRBD2|TRBJ2-5
CAISDGAGEYQETQYF
TGTGCCATCAGTGACGGGGCGGGGGAGTACCAAGAGACCCAGTACTTC
>TRBV6-1|.|TRBD1|TRBJ1-4
CASSDRGPATNEKLFF
TGTGCCAGCAGTGACAGGGGGCCCGCAACTAATGAAAAACTGTTTTTT
>TRBV7-9|.|.|TRBJ2-7
CASSSLTAGSEQYF
TGTGCCAGCAGCTCGTTGACAGCTGGCAGCGAGCAGTACTTC
>TRBV28|.|.|TRBJ1-5
CASSLIDRSNQPQHF
TGTGCCAGCAGTTTAATTGACAGGAGCAATCAGCCCCAGCATTTT
>TRBV5-6|.|TRBD2|TRBJ2-1
CASSLSGLAGAPSYNEQFF
TGTGCCAGCAGCTTGAGTGGACTAGCGGGAGCCCCTTCCTACAATGAGCAGTTCTTC
>TRBV12-5|.|TRBD1|TRBJ1-4
CASGPGQGAPLGTNEKLFF
TGTGCTAGTGGTCCCGGACAGGGGGCGCCCCTGGGAACTAATGAAAAACTGTTTTTT
>TRBV6-5|.|.|TRBJ2-7
CASRISGDSYEQYF
TGTGCCAGTAGAATTTCAGGGGATTCCTACGAGCAGTACTTC
>TRBV7-2|.|TRBD2|TRBJ2-2
CASSSLAGAVTGELFF
TGTGCCAGCAGCTCACTAGCGGGAGCGGTCACCGGGGAGCTGTTTTTT
>TRBV5-1|.|TRBD2|TRBJ2-1
CASSLELAGELEQFF
TGCGCCAGCAGCTTGGAACTAGCGGGCGAGTTGGAGCAGTTCTTC
>TRBV19|.|.|TRBJ2-2
CASSIRQGMTGELFF
TGTGCCAGTAGTATACGGCAGGGTATGACCGGGGAGCTGTTTTTT
>TRBV6-4|few|.|TRBJ2-6
CASSEGPSSGANVLTF
TGTGCCAGCAGTGAGGGGCCGAGCTCTGGGGCCAACGTCCTGACTTTC
>TRBV6-5|.|.|TRBJ2-2
CASSSESGTGELFF
TGTGCCAGCAGTTCGGAGAGCGGCACCGGGGAGCTGTTTTTT
>TRBV9|.|TRBD1|TRBJ1-1
CASSAPPGGGQGSTEAFF
TGTGCCAGCAGCGCCCCCCCGGGTGGGGGACAGGGGTCCACTGAAGCTTTCTTT
>TRBV28|.|TRBD2|TRBJ2-2
CASGFEDGAGGPAGELFF
TGTGCCAGCGGTTTTGAAGATGGAGCGGGAGGGCCTGCCGGGGAGCTGTTTTTT
>TRBV27|.|.|TRBJ2-2
CASSFVSFANTGELFF
TGTGCCAGCAGTTTTGTGTCGTTCGCGAACACCGGGGAGCTGTTTTTT
>TRBV11-2|.|.|TRBJ1-2
CASSLVRLRGYTF
TGTGCCAGCAGCTTAGTTCGCCTGCGGGGCTACACCTTC
>TRBV29-1|.|TRBD1|TRBJ2-3
CSVEGQGRAPDTQYF
TGCAGCGTCGAGGGACAGGGGAGAGCACCAGATACGCAGTATTTT
>TRBV28|once|TRBD1|TRBJ2-2
CASSRDRAAGELFF
TGTGCCAGCAGCCGGGACAGGGCCGCCGGGGAGCTGTTTTTT
>TRBV3-1/TRBV3-2|.|TRBD2|TRBJ2-4
CASSPLAGARDIQYF
TGTGCCAGCAGCCCTCTAGCGGGAGCGAGAGACATTCAGTACTTC
>TRBV21-1|.|.|TRBJ2-6
CASSKYLCSGANVLTF
.
>TRBV7-9|.|TRBD2|TRBJ2-5
CASSFNGGRMETQYF
TGTGCCAGCAGCTTTAATGGCGGGAGGATGGAGACCCAGTACTTC
>TRBV4-2|.|.|TRBJ2-5
CASSPGPSILETQYF
TGTGCCAGCAGCCCCGGACCTAGCATTCTGGAGACCCAGTACTTC
>TRBV7-8|.|TRBD2|TRBJ2-1
CASRRLAGGEQFF
TGTGCCAGCAGACGACTAGCGGGAGGTGAGCAGTTCTTC
>TRBV19|once|TRBD1|TRBJ2-7
CASSTDRRYEQYF
TGTGCCAGTAGTACGGACAGGAGATACGAGCAGTACTTC
>TRBV5-1|.|.|TRBJ2-6
CASSSGGLSGANVLTF
TGCGCCAGCAGCTCTGGCGGCCTAAGCGGGGCCAACGTCCTGACTTTC
>TRBV5-1|once|TRBD2|TRBJ2-1
CASSKSAGAYANEQFF
TGCGCCAGCAGCAAATCCGCGGGAGCCTACGCCAATGAGCAGTTCTTC
>TRBV30|.|TRBD2|TRBJ2-3
CAWSSPSGVSTDTQYF
TGTGCCTGGAGTTCTCCTAGCGGGGTTAGCACAGATACGCAGTATTTT
>TRBV19|once|.|TRBJ1-1
CASSPTPYTEAFF
TGTGCCAGTAGTCCGACACCATACACTGAAGCTTTCTTT
>TRBV9|.|TRBD1|TRBJ2-3
CASSVYDRASTDTQYF
TGTGCCAGCAGCGTTTACGACAGGGCCAGCACAGATACGCAGTATTTT
>TRBV7-3|.|TRBD2|TRBJ2-6
CASSPGTSGGSGANVLTF
TGTGCCAGCAGCCCCGGGACTAGCGGGGGCTCTGGGGCCAACGTCCTGACTTTC
>TRBV4-3|.|TRBD2|TRBJ2-3
CASSQGVAGVMSDTQYF
TGCGCCAGCAGCCAAGGTGTGGCGGGAGTAATGTCAGATACGCAGTATTTT
>TRBV7-3|.|.|TRBJ1-1
CASSPVGRNTEAFF
TGTGCCAGCAGCCCGGTGGGGAGAAACACTGAAGCTTTCTTT
>TRBV6-5|few|.|TRBJ1-1
CASSPLHGENTEAFF
TGTGCCAGCAGTCCCTTACACGGAGAGAACACTGAAGCTTTCTTT
>TRBV6-5|.|TRBD2|TRBJ2-7
CASGRAGTIHEQYF
TGTGCCAGCGGAAGAGCGGGAACTATACACGAGCAGTACTTC
>TRBV6-6|.|.|TRBJ1-5
CASSPRRSGVQHQPQHF
TGTGCCAGCAGTCCCCGAAGGTCGGGAGTCCAACATCAGCCCCAGCATTTT
>TRBV7-2|.|TRBD2|TRBJ2-1
CASSLSGSGDEQFF
TGTGCCAGCAGCTTAAGCGGGAGCGGAGATGAGCAGTTCTTC
>TRBV5-4|.|.|TRBJ1-1
CASSPQGGGRGGTEAFF
TGTGCCAGCAGCCCCCAGGGAGGAGGAAGGGGTGGCACTGAAGCTTTCTTT